This T cell receptor (beta chain) was sequenced for a study of identifying expanded T cells in peripheral blood. The study, taken as a whole, reports: Variance in clone template counts between roughly two-week samples significantly increased with total template count across all healthy donors.

Turning to this clone: Its target is not known.

The CDR3 length is 14 residues. The germline CDR1 and CDR2 sequences are MNHNY and SVGAGI (reference sequence). Trimming took off 5 bases at V and 5 bases at J, with 12 bases between the two ends. Generated by immunoSEQ multiplex PCR, the TCRdb table keeps only in-frame clones and is missing some. The repertoire consists of about 82,000 clones, with roughly 90% occurring once and the leading ten covering 7% to 8.5%. The chain joins TRBV6-6 to TRBJ2-2; D may correspond to TRBD1 or TRBD2 (6 bases each). The sequence came from a person aged 18 to 70 in good health. The source material was blood. The CDR3 sequence is CASSPQGGTGELFF. The CDR3 nucleotides read TGTGCCAGCAGTCCGCAAGGGGGGACCGGGGAGCTGTTTTTT.